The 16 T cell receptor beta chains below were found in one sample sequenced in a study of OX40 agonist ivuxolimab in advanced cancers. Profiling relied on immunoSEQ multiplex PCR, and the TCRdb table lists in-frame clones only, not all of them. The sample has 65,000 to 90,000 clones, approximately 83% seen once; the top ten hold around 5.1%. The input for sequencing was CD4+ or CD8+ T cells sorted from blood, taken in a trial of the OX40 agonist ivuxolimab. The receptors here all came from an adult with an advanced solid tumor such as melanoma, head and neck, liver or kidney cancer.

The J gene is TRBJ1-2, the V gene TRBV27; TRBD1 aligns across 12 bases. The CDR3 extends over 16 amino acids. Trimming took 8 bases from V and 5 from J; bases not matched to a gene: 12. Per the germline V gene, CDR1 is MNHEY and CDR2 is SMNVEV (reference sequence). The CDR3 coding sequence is TGTGCCAGCGGCCGGGACAGGGGGCGCAATGGATATGGCTACACCTTC. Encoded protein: CASGRDRGRNGYGYTF.

CDR3 in DNA: TGTGCCAGCAGCTTAGGGTACGGGACCTACGAGCAGTACTTC. Protein sequence: CASSLGYGTYEQYF. The gene calls are TRBV7-8 and TRBJ2-7; D is possibly TRBD2 (5 bases). CDR3 length: 14 residues. V was trimmed by 1 base and J by 2 bases, leaving 9 bases between them. In germline, CDR1 is SGHVS, CDR2 FQNEAQ.

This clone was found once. CDR3 DNA sequence: TGTGCCAGTAGTACCCTTCCCGGGGGAAATTCACCCCTCCACTTT. Its protein product is CASSTLPGGNSPLHF. This chain joins TRBV19 and TRBJ1-6, with D possibly TRBD1 on 5 matching bases. Germline-derived CDR1 and CDR2 are LNHDA and SQIVND (reference sequence). The CDR3 runs to 15 residues. V was pared by 4 bases and J by 7 bases, with 14 bases between. Variable domain in full (rest from reference TRBV19 and TRBJ1-6): DGGITQSPKYLFRKEGQNVTLSCEQNLNHDAMYWYRQDPGQGLRLIYYSQIVNDFQKGDIAEGYSVSREKKESFPLTVTSAQKNPTAFYLCASSTLPGGNSPLHFGNGTRLTVT.

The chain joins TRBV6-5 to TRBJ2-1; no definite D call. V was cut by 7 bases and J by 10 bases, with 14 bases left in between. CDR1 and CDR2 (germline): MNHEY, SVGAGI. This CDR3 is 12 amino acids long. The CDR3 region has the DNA TGTGCCAGCACCTCAATAGTTGGGGAGCAGTTCTTC. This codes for CASTSIVGEQFF.

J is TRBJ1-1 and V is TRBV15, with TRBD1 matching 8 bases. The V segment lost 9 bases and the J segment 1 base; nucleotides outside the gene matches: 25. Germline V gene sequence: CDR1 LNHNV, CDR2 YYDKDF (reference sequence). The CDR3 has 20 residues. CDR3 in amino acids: CATRRDSRRGRGPGNTEAFF. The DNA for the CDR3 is TGTGCCACACGCAGAGACTCCCGGAGAGGCAGGGGGCCCGGGAACACTGAAGCTTTCTTT. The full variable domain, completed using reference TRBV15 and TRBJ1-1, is DAMVIQNPRYQVTQFGKPVTLSCSQTLNHNVMYWYQQKSSQAPKLLFHYYDKDFNNEADTPDNFQSRRPNTSFCFLDIRSPGLGDTAMYLCATRRDSRRGRGPGNTEAFFGQGTRLTVV.

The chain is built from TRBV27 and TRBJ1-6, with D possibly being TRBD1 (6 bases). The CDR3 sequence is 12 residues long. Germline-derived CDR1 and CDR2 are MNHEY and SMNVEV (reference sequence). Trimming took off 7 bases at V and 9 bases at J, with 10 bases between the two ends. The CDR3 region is CASTTGFSPLHF. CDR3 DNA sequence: TGTGCCAGCACTACAGGGTTTTCACCCCTCCACTTT.

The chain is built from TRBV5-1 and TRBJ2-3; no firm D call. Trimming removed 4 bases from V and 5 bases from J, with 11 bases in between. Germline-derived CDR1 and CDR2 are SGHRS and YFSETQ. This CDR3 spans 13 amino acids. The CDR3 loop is CASSLNAGDTQYF. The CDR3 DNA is TGCGCCAGCAGCCTAAACGCAGGAGATACGCAGTATTTT.

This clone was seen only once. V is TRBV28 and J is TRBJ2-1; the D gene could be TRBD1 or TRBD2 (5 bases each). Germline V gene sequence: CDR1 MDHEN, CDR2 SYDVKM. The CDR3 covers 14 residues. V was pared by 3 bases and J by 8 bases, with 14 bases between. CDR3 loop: CASSFGALFDEQFF. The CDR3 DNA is TGTGCCAGCAGTTTCGGGGCTCTCTTTGATGAGCAGTTCTTC.

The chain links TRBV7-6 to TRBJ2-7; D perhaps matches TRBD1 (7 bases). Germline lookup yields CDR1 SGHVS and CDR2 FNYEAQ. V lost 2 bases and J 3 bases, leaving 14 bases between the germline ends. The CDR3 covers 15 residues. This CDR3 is CASSLTQGRNYEQYF. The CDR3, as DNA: TGTGCCAGCAGCTTAACACAGGGGAGGAACTACGAGCAGTACTTC.

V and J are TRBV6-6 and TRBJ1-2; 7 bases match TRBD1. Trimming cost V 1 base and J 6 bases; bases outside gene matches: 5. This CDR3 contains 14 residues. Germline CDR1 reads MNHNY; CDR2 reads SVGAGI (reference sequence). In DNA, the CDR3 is TGTGCCAGCAGTTACTTAACAGGGGCTGATGGCTACACCTTC. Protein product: CASSYLTGADGYTF.

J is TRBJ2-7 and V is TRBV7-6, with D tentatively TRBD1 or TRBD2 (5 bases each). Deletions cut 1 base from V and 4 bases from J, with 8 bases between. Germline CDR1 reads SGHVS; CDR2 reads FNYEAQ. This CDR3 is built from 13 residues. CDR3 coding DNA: TGTGCCAGCAGCTTAGGGGACGGATACGAGCAGTACTTC. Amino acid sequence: CASSLGDGYEQYF.

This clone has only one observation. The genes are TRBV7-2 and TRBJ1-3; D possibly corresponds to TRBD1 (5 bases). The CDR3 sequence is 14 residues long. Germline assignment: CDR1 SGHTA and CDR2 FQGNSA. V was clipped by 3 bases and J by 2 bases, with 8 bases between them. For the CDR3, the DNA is TGTGCCAGCAGCTTTTCGGGGGCTGGAAACACCATATATTTT. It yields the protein CASSFSGAGNTIYF.

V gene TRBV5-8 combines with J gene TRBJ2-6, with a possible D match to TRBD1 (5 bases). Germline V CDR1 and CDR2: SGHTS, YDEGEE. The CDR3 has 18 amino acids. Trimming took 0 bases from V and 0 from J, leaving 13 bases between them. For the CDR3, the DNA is TGTGCCAGCAGCTTGGAGGGGCCTCAGGTCTCTGGGGCCAACGTCCTGACTTTC. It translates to CASSLEGPQVSGANVLTF.

The CDR3 loop reads CAWSVSRIATPGTQYF. The DNA for the CDR3 is TGTGCCTGGAGTGTAAGTAGAATTGCTACCCCAGGCACGCAGTATTTT. J is TRBJ2-3 and V is TRBV30; no clear D gene. The CDR3 runs 16 residues. Germline lookup yields CDR1 GTSNPN and CDR2 SVGIG (reference sequence). The germline V and J ends were trimmed by 0 bases and 9 bases, with 22 bases remaining between them.

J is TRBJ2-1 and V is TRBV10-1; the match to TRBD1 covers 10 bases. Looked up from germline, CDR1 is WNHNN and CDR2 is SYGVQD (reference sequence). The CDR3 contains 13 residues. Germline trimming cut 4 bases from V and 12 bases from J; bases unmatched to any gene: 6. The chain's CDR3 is CASSGQGAVGQFF. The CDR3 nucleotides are TGCGCCAGCAGTGGACAGGGGGCGGTCGGGCAGTTCTTC.

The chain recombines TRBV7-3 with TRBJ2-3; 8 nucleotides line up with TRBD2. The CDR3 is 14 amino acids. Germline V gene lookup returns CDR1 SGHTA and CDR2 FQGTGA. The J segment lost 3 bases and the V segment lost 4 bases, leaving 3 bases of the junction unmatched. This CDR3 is CASSSGLETDTQYF. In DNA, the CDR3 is TGTGCCAGCAGCTCGGGACTAGAGACAGATACGCAGTATTTT. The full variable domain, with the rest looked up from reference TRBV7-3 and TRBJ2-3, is GAGVSQTPSNKVTEKGKYVELRCDPISGHTALYWYRQSLGQGPEFLIYFQGTGAADDSGLPNDRFFAVRPEGSVSTLKIQRTERGDSAVYLCASSSGLETDTQYFGPGTRLTVL.